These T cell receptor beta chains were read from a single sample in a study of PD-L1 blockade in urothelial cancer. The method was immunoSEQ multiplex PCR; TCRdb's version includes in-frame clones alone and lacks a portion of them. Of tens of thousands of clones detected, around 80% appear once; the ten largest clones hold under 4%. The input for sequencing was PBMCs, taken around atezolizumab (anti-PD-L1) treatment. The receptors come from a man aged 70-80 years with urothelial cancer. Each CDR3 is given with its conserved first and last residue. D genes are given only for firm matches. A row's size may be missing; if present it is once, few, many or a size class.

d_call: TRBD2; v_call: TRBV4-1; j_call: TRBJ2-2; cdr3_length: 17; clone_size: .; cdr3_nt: TGCGCCAGCAGCCACAGGTGGCGGGAGGTCGGGACCGGGGAGCTGTTTTTT; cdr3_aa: CASSHRWREVGTGELFF
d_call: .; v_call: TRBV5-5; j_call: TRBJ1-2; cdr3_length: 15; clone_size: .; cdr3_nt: TGTGCCAGCAGCTTGACAGGGATGCCTAACTATGGCTACACCTTC; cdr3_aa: CASSLTGMPNYGYTF
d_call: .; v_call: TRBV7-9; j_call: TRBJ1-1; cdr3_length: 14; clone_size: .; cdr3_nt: TGTGCCAGCAGCTTAGAAGCCCTTGGCACTGAAGCTTTCTTT; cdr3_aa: CASSLEALGTEAFF
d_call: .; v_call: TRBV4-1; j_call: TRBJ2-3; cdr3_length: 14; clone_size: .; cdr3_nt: TGCGCCAGCAGTCTAGCACCATTCACAGATACGCAGTATTTT; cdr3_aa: CASSLAPFTDTQYF
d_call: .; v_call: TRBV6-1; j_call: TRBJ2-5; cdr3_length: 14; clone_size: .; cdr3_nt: TGTGCCAGCAGTGTACGGAGGTACCAAGAGACCCAGTACTTC; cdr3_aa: CASSVRRYQETQYF
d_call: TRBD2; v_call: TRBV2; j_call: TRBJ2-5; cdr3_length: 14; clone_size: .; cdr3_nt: TGTGCCAGCAGTGTAGCGGGGGGGGAGGCGGCCCAGTACTTC; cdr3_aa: CASSVAGGEAAQYF
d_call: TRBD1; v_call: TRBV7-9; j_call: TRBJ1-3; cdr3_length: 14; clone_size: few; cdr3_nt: TGTGCCAGCAGCTTCCAGGGGGCTGGAAACACCATATATTTT; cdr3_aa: CASSFQGAGNTIYF
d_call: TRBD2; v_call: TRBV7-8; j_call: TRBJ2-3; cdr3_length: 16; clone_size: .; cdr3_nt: TGTGCCAGCAGGCAACTAGCGGGGGGTTCCAAGCCGACGCAGTATTTT; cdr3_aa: CASRQLAGGSKPTQYF
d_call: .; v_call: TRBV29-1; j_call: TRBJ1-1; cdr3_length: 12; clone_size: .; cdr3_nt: TGCAGCGTCGGAGGAGGGGGGGGGATAGCTTTCTTT; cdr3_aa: CSVGGGGGIAFF
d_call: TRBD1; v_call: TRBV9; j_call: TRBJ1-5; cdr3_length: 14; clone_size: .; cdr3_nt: TGTGCCAGCAGCGGCGGACAGGGCGAAGTGCCCCAGCATTTT; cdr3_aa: CASSGGQGEVPQHF
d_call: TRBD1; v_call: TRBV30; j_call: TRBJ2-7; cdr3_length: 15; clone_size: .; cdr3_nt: TGTGCCTGGAGCGAAGGACAGGTTAGCTCCTACGAGCAGTACTTC; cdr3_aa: CAWSEGQVSSYEQYF
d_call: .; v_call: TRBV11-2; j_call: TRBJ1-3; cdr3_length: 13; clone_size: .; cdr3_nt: TGTGCCAGCAGCTTAGACCTGGGAAACACCATATATTTT; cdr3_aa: CASSLDLGNTIYF
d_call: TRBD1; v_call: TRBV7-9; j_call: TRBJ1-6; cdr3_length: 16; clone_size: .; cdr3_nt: TGTGCCAGCAGCCCCTCAGGACAGGATAATAATTCACCCCTCCACTTT; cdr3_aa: CASSPSGQDNNSPLHF
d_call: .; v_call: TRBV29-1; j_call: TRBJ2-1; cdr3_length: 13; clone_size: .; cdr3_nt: TGCAGCGTTGACAGGAACCAGGACAATGAGCAGTTCTTC; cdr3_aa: CSVDRNQDNEQFF
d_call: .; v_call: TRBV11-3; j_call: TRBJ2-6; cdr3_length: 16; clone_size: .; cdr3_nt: TGTGCCAGCAGCTCGGGGTTCGGGGGTGGGGCCAACGTCCTGACTTTC; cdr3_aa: CASSSGFGGGANVLTF
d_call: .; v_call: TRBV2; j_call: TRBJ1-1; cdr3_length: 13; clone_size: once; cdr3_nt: TGTGCCAGCAGCTACAGGGTGGGTACTGAAGCTTTCTTT; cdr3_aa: CASSYRVGTEAFF
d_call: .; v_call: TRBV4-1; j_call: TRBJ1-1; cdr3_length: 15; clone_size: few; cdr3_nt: TGCGCCAGCAGCCATCCGGCCCAGGTCAACACTGAAGCTTTCTTT; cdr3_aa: CASSHPAQVNTEAFF
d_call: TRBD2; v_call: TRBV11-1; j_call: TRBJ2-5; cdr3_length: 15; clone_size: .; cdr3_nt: TGTGCCAGCAGCCGGGACGGGACTAGCGAAGAGACCCAGTACTTC; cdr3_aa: CASSRDGTSEETQYF
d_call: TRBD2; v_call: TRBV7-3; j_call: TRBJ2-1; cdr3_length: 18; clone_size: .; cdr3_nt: TGTGCCAGCAGCCTGCAAGCGGGAGGGCCCTCGACTCATACGGTGGAGTTCTTC; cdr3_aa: CASSLQAGGPSTHTVEFF
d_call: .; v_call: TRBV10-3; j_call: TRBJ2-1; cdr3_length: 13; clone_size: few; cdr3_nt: TGTGCCATCAGTGTACTAGGTGTCGATGAGCAGTTCTTC; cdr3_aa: CAISVLGVDEQFF
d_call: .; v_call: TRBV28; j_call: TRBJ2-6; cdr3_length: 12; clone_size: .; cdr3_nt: TGTGCCAGCAGCTCTGGGGCCAACGTTCTGACTTTC; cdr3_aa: CASSSGANVLTF
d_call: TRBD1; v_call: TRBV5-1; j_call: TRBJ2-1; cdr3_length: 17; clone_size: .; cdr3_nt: TGCGCCAGCAGCTTGGTCCCGACAGGGGGCTCCTACAATGAGCAGTTCTTC; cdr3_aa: CASSLVPTGGSYNEQFF
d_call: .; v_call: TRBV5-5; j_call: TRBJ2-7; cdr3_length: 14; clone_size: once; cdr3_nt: TGTGCCAGCAGCTTGGATCTCAGGCCCTACGAGCAGTACTTC; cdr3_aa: CASSLDLRPYEQYF
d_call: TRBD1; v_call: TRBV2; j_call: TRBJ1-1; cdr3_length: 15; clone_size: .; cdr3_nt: TGTGCCAGCAGGGCCAGACAGGGGGCAAGCACTGAAGCTTTCTTT; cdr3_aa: CASRARQGASTEAFF
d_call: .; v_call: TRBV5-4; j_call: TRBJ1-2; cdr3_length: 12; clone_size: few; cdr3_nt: TGTGCCAGCAGCTTGGCAAGGGGGGGCTACACCTTC; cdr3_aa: CASSLARGGYTF
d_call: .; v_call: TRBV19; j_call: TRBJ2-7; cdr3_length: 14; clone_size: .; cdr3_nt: TGTGCCAGTAGTGCCTCGGACAGAAACTACGAGCAGTACTTC; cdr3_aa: CASSASDRNYEQYF